This T cell receptor (beta chain) was sequenced in a study of blood T cell repertoires in COVID-19. Whole-study context: Italy, Spain and the United States were the sources of the convalescent and acute COVID-19 samples. Nucleic acid was either cDNA or gDNA, and it came from T cells, B-cell-depleted T cells, or PBMCs.

Libraries were prepared by immunoSEQ multiplex PCR; TCRdb keeps only in-frame clonotypes and omits some of them. Of about 70,000 clones in the sample, more than 75% were seen once. V was trimmed by 5 bases and J by 5 bases, leaving 15 bases between them. The CDR3 extends over 14 amino acids. In germline, CDR1 is SGHAT, CDR2 FQNNGV. The receptor's source is a young woman with acute or convalescent COVID-19. The chain joins TRBV11-2 to TRBJ2-5, with TRBD2 as a possible D gene (6 bases). The sequenced sample was peripheral blood. CDR3 nucleotide sequence: TGTGCCAGCAGCAGCCAAGTGGGGAGGGAGACCCAGTACTTC. Translated: CASSSQVGRETQYF.